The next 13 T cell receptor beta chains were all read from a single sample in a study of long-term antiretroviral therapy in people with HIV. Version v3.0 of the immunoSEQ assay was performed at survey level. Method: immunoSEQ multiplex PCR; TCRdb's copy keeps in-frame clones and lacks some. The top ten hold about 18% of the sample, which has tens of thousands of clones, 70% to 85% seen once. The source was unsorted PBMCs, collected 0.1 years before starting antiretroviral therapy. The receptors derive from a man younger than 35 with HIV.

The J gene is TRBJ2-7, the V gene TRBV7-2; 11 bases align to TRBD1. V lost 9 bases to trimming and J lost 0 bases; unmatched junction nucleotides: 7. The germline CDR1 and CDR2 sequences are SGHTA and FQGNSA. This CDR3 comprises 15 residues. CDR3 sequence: CASRGTGGNSYEQYF. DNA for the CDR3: TGTGCCAGTAGGGGGACAGGGGGGAACTCCTACGAGCAGTACTTC.

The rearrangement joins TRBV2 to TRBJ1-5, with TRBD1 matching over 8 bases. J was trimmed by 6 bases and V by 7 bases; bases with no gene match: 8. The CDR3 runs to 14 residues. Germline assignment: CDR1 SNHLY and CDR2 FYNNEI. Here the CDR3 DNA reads TGTGCCAGCACCGAAACAGGGGGATCTCAGCCCCAGCATTTT. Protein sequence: CASTETGGSQPQHF.

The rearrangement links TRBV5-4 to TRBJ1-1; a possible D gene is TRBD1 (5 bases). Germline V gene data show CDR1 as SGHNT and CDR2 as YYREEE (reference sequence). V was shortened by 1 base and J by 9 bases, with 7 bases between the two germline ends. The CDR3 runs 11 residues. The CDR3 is CASSLRDQAFF. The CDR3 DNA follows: TGTGCCAGCAGCTTGCGGGACCAAGCTTTCTTT. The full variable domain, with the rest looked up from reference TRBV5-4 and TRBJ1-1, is ETGVTQSPTHLIKTRGQQVTLRCSSQSGHNTVSWYQQALGQGPQFIFQYYREEENGRGNFPPRFSGLQFPNYSSELNVNALELDDSALYLCASSLRDQAFFGQGTRLTVV.

The CDR3 DNA reads TGTGCCAGCAGTGAAGAGGGCAGGGGTTACGAGCAGTACTTC. Translating it yields CASSEEGRGYEQYF. The V call is TRBV2, the J call TRBJ2-7, with D tentatively TRBD1 (6 bases). The V gene's germline CDR1 is SNHLY and CDR2 FYNNEI. Between the trimmed V and J ends, which lost 1 base and 4 bases, there was a span of 11 bases. The CDR3 contains 14 residues.

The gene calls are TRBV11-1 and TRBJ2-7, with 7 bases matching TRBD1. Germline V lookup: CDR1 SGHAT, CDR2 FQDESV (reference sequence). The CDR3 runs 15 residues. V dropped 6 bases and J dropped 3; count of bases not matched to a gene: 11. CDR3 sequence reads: CASRRTGTAIYEQYF. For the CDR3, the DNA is TGTGCCAGCAGACGCACCGGGACAGCCATCTACGAGCAGTACTTC.

CDR3 region: CASSPRGYGYGYTF. In DNA form, the CDR3 reads TGTGCCAGCTCACCACGGGGGTATGGCTATGGCTACACCTTC. The chain employs TRBV18 and TRBJ1-2; D perhaps matches TRBD1 (5 bases). The germline V and J ends were trimmed by 1 base and 4 bases, with 10 bases remaining between them. The CDR3 is 14 residues long. Per the germline V gene, CDR1 is KGHSH and CDR2 is LQKENI.

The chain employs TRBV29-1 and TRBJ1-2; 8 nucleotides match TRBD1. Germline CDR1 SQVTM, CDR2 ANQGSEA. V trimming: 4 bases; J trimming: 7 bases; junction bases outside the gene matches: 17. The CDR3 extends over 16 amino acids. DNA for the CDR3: TGCAGCGTTGGAGGGCGGGACAGGCCAGGCGGGAGTGGCTACACCTTC. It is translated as CSVGGRDRPGGSGYTF.

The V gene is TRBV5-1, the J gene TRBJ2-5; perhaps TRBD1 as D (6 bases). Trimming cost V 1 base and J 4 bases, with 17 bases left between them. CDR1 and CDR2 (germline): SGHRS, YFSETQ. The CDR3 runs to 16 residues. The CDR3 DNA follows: TGCGCCAGCAGCTTGACACCCGCAACAGGGCGAGAGACCCAGTACTTC. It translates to CASSLTPATGRETQYF.

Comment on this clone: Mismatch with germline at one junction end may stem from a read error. The DNA for the CDR3 is TGTGCCAGCAGCCTAGCGGGGTACCAAGAGACCCAGTACTTC. The encoded protein is CASSLAGYQETQYF. The chain couples TRBV7-9 to TRBJ2-5; 9 nucleotides line up with TRBD2. Germline V gene data show CDR1 as SEHNR and CDR2 as FQNEAQ (reference sequence). The CDR3 loop spans 14 amino acids.

The CDR3 nucleotides are TGTGCCAGCAGGACCAGGGGGCTTTTAAGGGGAAACACCATATATTTT. Amino acid sequence: CASRTRGLLRGNTIYF. The chain is built from TRBV2 and TRBJ1-3; 8 bases align to TRBD1. This CDR3 contains 16 residues. Trimming took 6 bases from V and 4 from J; bases not matched to a gene: 11. Germline values: CDR1 SNHLY, CDR2 FYNNEI.

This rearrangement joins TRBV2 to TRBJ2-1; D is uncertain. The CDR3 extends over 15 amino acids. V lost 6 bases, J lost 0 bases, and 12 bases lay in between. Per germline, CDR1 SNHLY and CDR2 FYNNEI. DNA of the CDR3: TGTGCCAGCAGCCCCAGAGCGATCTCCTACAATGAGCAGTTCTTC. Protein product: CASSPRAISYNEQFF.

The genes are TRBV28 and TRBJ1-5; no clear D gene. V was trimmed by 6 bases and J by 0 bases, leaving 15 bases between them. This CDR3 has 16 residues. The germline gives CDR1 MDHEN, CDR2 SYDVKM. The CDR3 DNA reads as TGTGCCAGCAGCCCTCAATTGCCGATTAGCAATCAGCCCCAGCATTTT. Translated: CASSPQLPISNQPQHF.

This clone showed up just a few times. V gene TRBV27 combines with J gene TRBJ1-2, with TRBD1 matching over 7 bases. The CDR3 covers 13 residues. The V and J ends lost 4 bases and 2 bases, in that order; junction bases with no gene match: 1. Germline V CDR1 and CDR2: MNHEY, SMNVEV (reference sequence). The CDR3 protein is CASSSGQNYGYTF. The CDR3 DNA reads TGTGCCAGCAGTTCGGGACAGAACTATGGCTACACCTTC.